This T cell receptor (beta chain) was profiled in a study of beta chain features in type 1 diabetes. Looking at the study overall: In all, more than 90,000,000 sorted cells from all samples were analyzed. Whole-study results and caveats: Among patients with Type 1 diabetes, TCRB CDR3s were moderately but significantly shorter in every one of the four CD4+ subsets.

V was clipped by 5 bases and J by 2 bases; unmatched bases: 5. From germline, CDR1 is SEHNR and CDR2 FQNEAQ (reference sequence). The CDR3 runs 16 residues. For this clone: What it recognizes is unknown. It may be a read error: a sequence one base away is much more abundant.

TCRB transcripts that were expressed got sequenced, as all of the isolated RNA had been reverse transcribed. Data came from immunoSEQ multiplex PCR; TCRdb stores just in-frame clones and leaves some out. The table records a few hundred thousand clones, 9.6% of them present only once. Purities over 95% were achieved in all sorted populations. The source of this sequence is a man aged 25 to 40 with type 1 diabetes. Specimen: central memory CD4+ T cells from blood. This rearrangement joins TRBV7-9 to TRBJ2-6, with 8 bases aligning to TRBD1. The CDR3 loop is CASSPRTGTGANVLTF. DNA of the CDR3: TGTGCCAGCAGCCCACGGACAGGGACTGGGGCCAACGTCCTGACTTTC.